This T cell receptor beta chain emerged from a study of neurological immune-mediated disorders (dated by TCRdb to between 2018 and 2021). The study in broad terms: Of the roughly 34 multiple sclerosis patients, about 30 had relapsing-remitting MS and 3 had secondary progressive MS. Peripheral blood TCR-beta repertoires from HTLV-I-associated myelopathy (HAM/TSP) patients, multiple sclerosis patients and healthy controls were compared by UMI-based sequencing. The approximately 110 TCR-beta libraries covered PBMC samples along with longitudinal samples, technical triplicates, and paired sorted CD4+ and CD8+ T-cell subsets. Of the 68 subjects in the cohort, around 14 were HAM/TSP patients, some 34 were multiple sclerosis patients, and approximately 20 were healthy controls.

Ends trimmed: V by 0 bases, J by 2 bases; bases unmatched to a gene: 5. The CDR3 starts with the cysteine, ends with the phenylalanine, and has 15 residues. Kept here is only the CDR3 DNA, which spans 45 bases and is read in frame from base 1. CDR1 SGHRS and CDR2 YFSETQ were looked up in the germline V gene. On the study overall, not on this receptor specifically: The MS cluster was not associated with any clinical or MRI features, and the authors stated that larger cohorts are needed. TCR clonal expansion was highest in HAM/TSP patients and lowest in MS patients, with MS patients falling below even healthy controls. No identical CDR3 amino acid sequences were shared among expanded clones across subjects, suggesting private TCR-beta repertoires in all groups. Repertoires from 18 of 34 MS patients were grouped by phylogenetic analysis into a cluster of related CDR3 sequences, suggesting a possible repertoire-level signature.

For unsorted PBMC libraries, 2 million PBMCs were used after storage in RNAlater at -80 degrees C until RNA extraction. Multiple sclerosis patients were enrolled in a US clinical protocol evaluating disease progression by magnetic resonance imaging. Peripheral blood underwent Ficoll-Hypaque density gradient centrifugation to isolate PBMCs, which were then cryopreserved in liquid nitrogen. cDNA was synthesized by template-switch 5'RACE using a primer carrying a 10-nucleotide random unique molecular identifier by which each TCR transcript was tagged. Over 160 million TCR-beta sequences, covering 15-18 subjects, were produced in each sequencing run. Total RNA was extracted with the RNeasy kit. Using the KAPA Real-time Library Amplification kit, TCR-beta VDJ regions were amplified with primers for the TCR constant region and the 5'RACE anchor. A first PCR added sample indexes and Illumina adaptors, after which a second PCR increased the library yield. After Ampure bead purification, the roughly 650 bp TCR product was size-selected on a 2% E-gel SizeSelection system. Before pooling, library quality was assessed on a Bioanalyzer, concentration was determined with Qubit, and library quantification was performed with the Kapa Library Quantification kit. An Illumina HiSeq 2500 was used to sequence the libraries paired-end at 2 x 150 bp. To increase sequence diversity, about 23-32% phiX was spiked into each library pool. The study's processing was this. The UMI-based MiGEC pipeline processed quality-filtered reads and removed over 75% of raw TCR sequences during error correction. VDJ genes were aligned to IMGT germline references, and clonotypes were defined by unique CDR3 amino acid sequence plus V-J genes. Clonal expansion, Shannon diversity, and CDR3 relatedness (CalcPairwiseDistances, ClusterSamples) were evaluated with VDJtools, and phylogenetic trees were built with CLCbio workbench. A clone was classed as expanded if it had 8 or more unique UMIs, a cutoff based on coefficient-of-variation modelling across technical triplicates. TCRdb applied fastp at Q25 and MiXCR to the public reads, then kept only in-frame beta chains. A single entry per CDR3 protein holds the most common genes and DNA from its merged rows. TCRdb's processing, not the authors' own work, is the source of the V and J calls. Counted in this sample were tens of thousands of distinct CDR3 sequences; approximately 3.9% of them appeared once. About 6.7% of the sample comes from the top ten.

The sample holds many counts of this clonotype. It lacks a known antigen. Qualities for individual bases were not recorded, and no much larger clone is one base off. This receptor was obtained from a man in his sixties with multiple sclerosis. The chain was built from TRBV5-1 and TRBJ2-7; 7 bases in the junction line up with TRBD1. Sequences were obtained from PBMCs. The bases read TGCGCCAGCAGCTTGGATGGGCAGGGGGCCTACGAGCAGTACTTC. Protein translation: CASSLDGQGAYEQYF.